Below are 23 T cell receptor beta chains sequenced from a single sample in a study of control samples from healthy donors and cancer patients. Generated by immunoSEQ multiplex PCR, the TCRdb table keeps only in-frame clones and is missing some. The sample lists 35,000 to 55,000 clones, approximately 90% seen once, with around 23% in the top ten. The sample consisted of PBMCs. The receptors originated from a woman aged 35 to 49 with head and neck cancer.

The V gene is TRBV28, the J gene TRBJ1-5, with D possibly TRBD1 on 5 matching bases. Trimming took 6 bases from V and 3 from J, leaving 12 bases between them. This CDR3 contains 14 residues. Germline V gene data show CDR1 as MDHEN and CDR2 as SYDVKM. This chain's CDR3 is CASSLGGNNQPQHF. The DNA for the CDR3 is TGTGCCAGCAGCCTCGGGGGTAACAATCAGCCCCAGCATTTT.

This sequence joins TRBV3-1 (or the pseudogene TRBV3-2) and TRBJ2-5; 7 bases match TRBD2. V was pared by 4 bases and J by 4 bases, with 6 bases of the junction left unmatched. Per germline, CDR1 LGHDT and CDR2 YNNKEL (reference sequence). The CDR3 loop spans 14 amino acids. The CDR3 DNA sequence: TGTGCCAGCAGCCGGCGACCGGGGGGAGAGACCCAGTACTTC. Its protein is CASSRRPGGETQYF.

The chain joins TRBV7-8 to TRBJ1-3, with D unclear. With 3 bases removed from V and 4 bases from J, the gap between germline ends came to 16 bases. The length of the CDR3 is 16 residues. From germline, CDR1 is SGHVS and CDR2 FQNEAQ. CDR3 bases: TGTGCCAGCAGCTTCCTTAGCAACCTGGGGGGAAACACCATATATTTT. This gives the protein CASSFLSNLGGNTIYF. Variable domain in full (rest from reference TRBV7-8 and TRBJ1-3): GAGVSQSPRYKVAKRGQDVALRCDPISGHVSLFWYQQALGQGPEFLTYFQNEAQLDKSGLPSDRFFAERPEGSVSTLKIQRTQQEDSAVYLCASSFLSNLGGNTIYFGEGSWLTVV.

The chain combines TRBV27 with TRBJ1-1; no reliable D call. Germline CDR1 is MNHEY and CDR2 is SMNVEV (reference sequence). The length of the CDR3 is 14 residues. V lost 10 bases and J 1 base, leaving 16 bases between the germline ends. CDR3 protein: CATALGRGNTEAFF. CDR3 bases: TGTGCCACCGCCCTTGGACGGGGGAACACTGAAGCTTTCTTT.

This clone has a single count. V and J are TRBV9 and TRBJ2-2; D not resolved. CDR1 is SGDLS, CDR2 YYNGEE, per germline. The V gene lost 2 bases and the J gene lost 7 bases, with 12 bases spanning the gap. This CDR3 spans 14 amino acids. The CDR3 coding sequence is TGTGCCAGCAGCGTTGTGGCCATGGGCGGGGAGCTGTTTTTT. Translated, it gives CASSVVAMGGELFF. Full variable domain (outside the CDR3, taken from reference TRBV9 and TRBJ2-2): DSGVTQTPKHLITATGQRVTLRCSPRSGDLSVYWYQQSLDQGLQFLIQYYNGEERAKGNILERFSAQQFPDLHSELNLSSLELGDSALYFCASSVVAMGGELFFGEGSRLTVL.

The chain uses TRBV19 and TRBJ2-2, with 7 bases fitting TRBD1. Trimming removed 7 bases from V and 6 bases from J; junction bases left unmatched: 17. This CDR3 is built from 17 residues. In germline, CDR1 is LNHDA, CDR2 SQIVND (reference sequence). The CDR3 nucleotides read TGTGCCAGTATGTACCGGGCGAATCTAGGGGGCCCCGGGGAGCTGTTTTTT. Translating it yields CASMYRANLGGPGELFF.

The CDR3 protein is CASSPPGGLINTGELFF. CDR3 DNA: TGTGCCAGCAGCCCGCCTGGGGGGCTAATTAACACCGGGGAGCTGTTTTTT. The chain uses TRBV7-9 and TRBJ2-2, with D perhaps TRBD1 or TRBD2 (6 bases each). V was shortened by 5 bases and J by 2 bases, with 18 bases between the two germline ends. The length of the CDR3 is 17 residues. Germline lookup yields CDR1 SEHNR and CDR2 FQNEAQ (reference sequence).

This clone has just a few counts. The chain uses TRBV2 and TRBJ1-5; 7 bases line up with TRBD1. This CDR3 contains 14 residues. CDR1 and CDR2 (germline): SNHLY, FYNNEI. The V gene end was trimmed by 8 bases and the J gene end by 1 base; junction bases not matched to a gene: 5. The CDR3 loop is CASQRTGSNQPQHF. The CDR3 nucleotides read TGTGCCAGCCAACGGACAGGAAGCAATCAGCCCCAGCATTTT.

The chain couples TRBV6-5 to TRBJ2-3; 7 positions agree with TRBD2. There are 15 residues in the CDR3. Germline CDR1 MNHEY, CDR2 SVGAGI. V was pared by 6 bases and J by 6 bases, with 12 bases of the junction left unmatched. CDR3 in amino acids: CASSRLVTSKDTQYF. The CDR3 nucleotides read TGTGCCAGCAGCCGACTAGTGACTAGCAAGGATACGCAGTATTTT.

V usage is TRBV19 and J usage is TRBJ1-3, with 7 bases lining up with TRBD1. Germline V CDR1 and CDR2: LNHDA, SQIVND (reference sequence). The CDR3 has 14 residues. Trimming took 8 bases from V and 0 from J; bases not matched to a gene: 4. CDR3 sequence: CASGHRGSGNTIYF. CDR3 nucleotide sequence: TGTGCCAGTGGGCACAGGGGCTCTGGAAACACCATATATTTT.

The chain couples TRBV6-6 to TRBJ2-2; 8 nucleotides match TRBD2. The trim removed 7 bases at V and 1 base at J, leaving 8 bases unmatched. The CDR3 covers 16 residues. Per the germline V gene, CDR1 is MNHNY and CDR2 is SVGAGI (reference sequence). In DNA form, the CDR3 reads TGTGCCAGCAAGTCTAGCGGGCTCTTGAACACCGGGGAGCTGTTTTTT. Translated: CASKSSGLLNTGELFF.

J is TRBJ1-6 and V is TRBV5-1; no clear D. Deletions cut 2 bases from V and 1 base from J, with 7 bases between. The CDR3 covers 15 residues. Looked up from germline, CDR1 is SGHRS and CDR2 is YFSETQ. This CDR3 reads CASSFAGSYNSPLHF. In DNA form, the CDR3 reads TGCGCCAGCAGCTTTGCCGGTTCCTATAATTCACCCCTCCACTTT.

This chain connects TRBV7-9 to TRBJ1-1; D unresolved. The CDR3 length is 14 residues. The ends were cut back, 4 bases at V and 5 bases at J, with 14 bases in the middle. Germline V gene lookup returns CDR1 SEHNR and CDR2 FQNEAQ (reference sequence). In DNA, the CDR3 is TGTGCCAGCAGCTACAGTAGTTGGGAGACTGAAGCTTTCTTT. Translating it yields CASSYSSWETEAFF. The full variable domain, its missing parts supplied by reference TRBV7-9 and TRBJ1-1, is DTGVSQNPRHKITKRGQNVTFRCDPISEHNRLYWYRQTLGQGPEFLTYFQNEAQLEKSRLLSDRFSAERPKGSFSTLEIQRTEQGDSAMYLCASSYSSWETEAFFGQGTRLTVV.

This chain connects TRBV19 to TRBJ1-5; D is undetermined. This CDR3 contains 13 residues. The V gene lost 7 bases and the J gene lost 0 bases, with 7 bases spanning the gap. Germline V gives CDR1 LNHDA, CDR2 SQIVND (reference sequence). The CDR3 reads CASTRYSNQPQHF. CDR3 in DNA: TGTGCCAGTACCAGGTATAGCAATCAGCCCCAGCATTTT. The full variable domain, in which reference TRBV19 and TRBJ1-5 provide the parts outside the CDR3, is DGGITQSPKYLFRKEGQNVTLSCEQNLNHDAMYWYRQDPGQGLRLIYYSQIVNDFQKGDIAEGYSVSREKKESFPLTVTSAQKNPTAFYLCASTRYSNQPQHFGDGTRLSIL.

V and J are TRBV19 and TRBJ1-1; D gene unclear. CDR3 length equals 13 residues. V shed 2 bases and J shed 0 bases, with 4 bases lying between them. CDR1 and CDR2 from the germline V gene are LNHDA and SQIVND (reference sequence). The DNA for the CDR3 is TGTGCCAGTAGTATAAAGGTGAACACTGAAGCTTTCTTT. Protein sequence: CASSIKVNTEAFF.

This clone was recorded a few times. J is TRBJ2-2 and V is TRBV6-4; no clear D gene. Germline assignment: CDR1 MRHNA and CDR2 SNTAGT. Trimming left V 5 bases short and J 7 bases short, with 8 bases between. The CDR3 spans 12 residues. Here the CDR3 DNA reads TGTGCCAGCAGTTCCGGCAGCGGGGAGCTGTTTTTT. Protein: CASSSGSGELFF.

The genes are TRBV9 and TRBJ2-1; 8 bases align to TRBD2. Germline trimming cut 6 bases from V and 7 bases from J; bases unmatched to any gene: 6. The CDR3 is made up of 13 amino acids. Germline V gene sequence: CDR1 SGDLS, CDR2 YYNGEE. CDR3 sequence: CASNPSGLNEQFF. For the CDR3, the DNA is TGTGCCAGCAATCCTAGCGGGCTAAATGAGCAGTTCTTC.

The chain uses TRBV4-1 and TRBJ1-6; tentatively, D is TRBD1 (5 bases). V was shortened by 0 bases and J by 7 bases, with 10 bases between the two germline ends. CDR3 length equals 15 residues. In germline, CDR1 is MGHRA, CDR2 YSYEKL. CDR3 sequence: CASSQDSGLNSPLHF. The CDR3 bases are TGCGCCAGCAGCCAAGATTCGGGACTCAATTCACCCCTCCACTTT.

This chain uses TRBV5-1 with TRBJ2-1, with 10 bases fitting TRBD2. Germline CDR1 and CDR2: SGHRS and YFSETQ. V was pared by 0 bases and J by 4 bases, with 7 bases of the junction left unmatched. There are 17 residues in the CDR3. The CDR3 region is CASSLVGSGGPYNEQFF. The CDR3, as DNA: TGCGCCAGCAGCTTGGTGGGTAGCGGGGGGCCTTACAATGAGCAGTTCTTC. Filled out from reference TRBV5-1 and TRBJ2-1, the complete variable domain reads KAGVTQTPRYLIKTRGQQVTLSCSPISGHRSVSWYQQTPGQGLQFLFEYFSETQRNKGNFPGRFSGRQFSNSRSEMNVSTLELGDSALYLCASSLVGSGGPYNEQFFGPGTRLTVL.

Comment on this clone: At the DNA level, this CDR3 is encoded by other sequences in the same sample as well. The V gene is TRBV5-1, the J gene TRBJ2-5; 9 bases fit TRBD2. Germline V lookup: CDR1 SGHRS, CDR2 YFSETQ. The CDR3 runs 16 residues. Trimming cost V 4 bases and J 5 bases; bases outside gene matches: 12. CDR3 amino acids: CASSPGLAGGGETQYF. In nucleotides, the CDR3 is TGCGCCAGCAGCCCGGGACTCGCGGGAGGGGGGGAGACCCAGTACTTC.

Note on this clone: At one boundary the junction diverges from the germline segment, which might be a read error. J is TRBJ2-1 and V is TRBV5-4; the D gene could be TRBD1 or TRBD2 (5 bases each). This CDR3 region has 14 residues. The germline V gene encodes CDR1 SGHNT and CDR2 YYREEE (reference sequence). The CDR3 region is CASILGRAYNEQFF. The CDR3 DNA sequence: TGTGCCAGCATCTTGGGGCGGGCTTACAATGAGCAGTTCTTC. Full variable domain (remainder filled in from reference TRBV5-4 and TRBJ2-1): ETGVTQSPTHLIKTRGQQVTLRCSSQSGHNTVSWYQQALGQGPQFIFQYYREEENGRGNFPPRFSGLQFPNYSSELNVNALELDDSALYLCASILGRAYNEQFFGPGTRLTVL.

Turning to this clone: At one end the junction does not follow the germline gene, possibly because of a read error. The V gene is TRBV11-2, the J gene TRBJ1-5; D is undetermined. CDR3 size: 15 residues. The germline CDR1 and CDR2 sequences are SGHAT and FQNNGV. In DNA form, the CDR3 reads TGTGCCAGCAACTTAGACGGTACCATGTACCAGCCCCAGCATTTT. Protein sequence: CASNLDGTMYQPQHF.

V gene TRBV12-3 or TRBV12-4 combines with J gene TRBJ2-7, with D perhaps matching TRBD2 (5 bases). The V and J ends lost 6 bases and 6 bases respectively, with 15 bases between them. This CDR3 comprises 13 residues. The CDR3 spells CASSLMKRGEQYF. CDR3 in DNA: TGTGCCAGCAGCCTCATGAAACGGGGCGAGCAGTACTTC.